This is a list of T cell receptor beta chains from one sample in a study of blood T cell repertoires in COVID-19. The method was immunoSEQ multiplex PCR; TCRdb's version includes in-frame clones alone and lacks a portion of them. The table lists some 150,000 clones, approximately 91% of them singletons, with 2.3% in the top ten. Sequenced: peripheral blood. These receptors all stem from a human donor in a cohort sampled during active COVID-19. Both conserved end residues are part of each CDR3. D genes are given only for firm matches. Clone size is shown for a subset of rows, as once, few, many or a class of expanded clone.

j_gene | d_gene | v_gene | abundance | CDR3aa | CDR3nt
TRBJ1-4 | - | TRBV30 | - | CAWSEAGFATNEKLFF | TGTGCCTGGAGTGAGGCGGGATTTGCAACTAATGAAAAACTGTTTTTT
TRBJ1-3 | - | TRBV6-6 | - | CASSTRDTYSGNTIYF | TGTGCCAGCAGTACCCGGGACACCTACTCTGGAAACACCATATATTTT
TRBJ1-4 | TRBD1 | TRBV29-1 | - | CSVDLSGQGEKLFF | TGCAGCGTTGATTTGTCGGGACAGGGAGAAAAACTGTTTTTT
TRBJ2-3 | - | TRBV5-1 | - | CASGGGRNTDTQYF | TGCGCCAGCGGAGGGGGCAGAAACACAGATACGCAGTATTTT
TRBJ2-7 | - | TRBV7-2 | - | CASSLVSTGFSYEQYF | TGTGCCAGCAGCTTAGTATCCACAGGGTTTTCCTACGAGCAGTACTTC
TRBJ1-2 | - | TRBV5-6 | - | CASSLWQGIRYGYTF | TGTGCCAGCAGCTTGTGGCAGGGGATCCGCTATGGCTACACCTTC
TRBJ1-4 | - | TRBV27 | few | CASSLVGGWRNEKLFF | TGTGCCAGCAGTCTTGTTGGAGGCTGGAGGAATGAAAAACTGTTTTTT
TRBJ2-5 | TRBD2 | TRBV2 | - | CASSFSGLAGETQYF | TGTGCCAGCAGTTTTTCGGGACTAGCGGGAGAGACCCAGTACTTC
TRBJ1-6 | - | TRBV2 | - | CASSEDWRGHYNSPLHF | TGTGCCAGCAGTGAAGACTGGCGTGGACATTATAATTCACCCCTCCACTTT
TRBJ1-3 | TRBD1 | TRBV6-2/TRBV6-3 | - | CASSSLGQPGNTIYF | TGTGCCAGCAGTTCCCTGGGACAGCCTGGAAACACCATATATTTT
TRBJ1-5 | TRBD1 | TRBV19 | few | CASKGRGLNQPQHF | TGTGCCAGTAAAGGCAGGGGGCTTAATCAGCCCCAGCATTTT
TRBJ1-1 | - | TRBV14 | - | CASSQDLSRFEAFF | TGTGCCAGCAGCCAAGACCTCTCCAGGTTTGAAGCTTTCTTT
TRBJ1-5 | - | TRBV5-6 | - | CASSRGLLDQPQHF | TGTGCCAGCAGCCGAGGACTGCTGGACCAGCCCCAGCATTTT
TRBJ1-4 | - | TRBV7-9 | - | CASSSGTGGEKLFF | TGTGCCAGCAGCTCCGGGACGGGGGGTGAAAAACTGTTTTTT
TRBJ2-7 | - | TRBV7-2 | - | CASSSQGYEQYF | TGTGCCAGCAGCTCTCAGGGATACGAGCAGTACTTC
TRBJ1-5 | TRBD1 | TRBV24-1 | - | CATSDSTLGQGQPQHF | TGTGCCACCAGTGATTCAACCCTAGGACAGGGACAGCCCCAGCATTTT
TRBJ1-2 | - | TRBV5-5 | - | CASSWGRGDGYTF | TGTGCCAGCAGCTGGGGCAGGGGAGATGGCTACACCTTC